These 19 T cell receptor beta chains were all obtained from the same sample, sequenced in a study of cytomegalovirus exposure and HLA in healthy donors. Both 60 Vbeta primers and 13 Jbeta primers went into the PCR. Assay: immunoSEQ multiplex PCR; the TCRdb copy retains only in-frame clones and omits some. In the table there are about 160,000 clones, over 80% of which are singletons. Source material: PBMCs. These receptors all come from a boy younger than 10 in good health and CMV-seronegative.

The rearrangement links TRBV9 to TRBJ1-2, with D uncertain. The V and J ends lost 0 bases and 4 bases respectively, with 10 bases between them. CDR3 length: 14 amino acids. Germline lookup yields CDR1 SGDLS and CDR2 YYNGEE. This CDR3 reads CASSVDLRGYGYTF. The DNA of the CDR3 is TGTGCCAGCAGCGTAGATCTGAGAGGCTATGGCTACACCTTC.

V and J are TRBV15 and TRBJ2-5, with 9 bases matching TRBD2. The CDR3 has 18 residues. Germline V gene data show CDR1 as LNHNV and CDR2 as YYDKDF (reference sequence). After removal of 0 bases from V and 3 bases from J, the junction contained 11 bases not matched to a gene. The CDR3 nucleotides are TGTGCCACCAGCAGAGATTGGGGGGCTAGCGGGGAAAAAGAGACCCAGTACTTC. Protein sequence: CATSRDWGASGEKETQYF.

The chain recombines TRBV4-2 with TRBJ1-3; 9 bases fit TRBD1. V trimming: 4 bases; J trimming: 5 bases; junction bases outside the gene matches: 15. The CDR3 has 18 amino acids. From germline, CDR1 is LGHNA and CDR2 YNFKEQ. For the CDR3, the DNA is TGTGCCAGCAGCCTAAGGGTCGGGACAGGGTTAATCCGAAACACCATATATTTT. The encoded protein is CASSLRVGTGLIRNTIYF.

The J gene is TRBJ2-3, the V gene TRBV5-4; 7 nucleotides line up with TRBD1. The CDR3 extends over 13 amino acids. The trim removed 4 bases at V and 1 base at J, leaving 0 bases unmatched. Germline values: CDR1 SGHNT, CDR2 YYREEE (reference sequence). DNA of the CDR3: TGTGCCAGCAGCACAGGGGGCACAGATACGCAGTATTTT. Protein product: CASSTGGTDTQYF.

A single count supports this clone. The rearrangement uses TRBV30 and TRBJ2-2; D uncertain. The CDR3 consists of 16 residues. CDR1 and CDR2 from the germline V gene are GTSNPN and SVGIG (reference sequence). Between the trimmed V and J ends, which lost 4 bases and 3 bases, there was a span of 18 bases. The CDR3 nucleotides are TGTGCCTGGACACGTGAGGCGTTAACGGACACCGGGGAGCTGTTTTTT. Protein product: CAWTREALTDTGELFF.

V is TRBV19 and J is TRBJ1-6; 8 positions match TRBD1. V shed 7 bases and J 9 bases; nucleotides not matched to a gene: 20. The CDR3 loop spans 18 amino acids. Germline V gene sequence: CDR1 LNHDA, CDR2 SQIVND (reference sequence). The CDR3 bases are TGTGCCAGTACCCCCGGACAGGGTGGGTCTGGGGTTAGTTCACCCCTCCACTTT. It specifies CASTPGQGGSGVSSPLHF.

The chain carries TRBV11-3 and TRBJ2-7; 10 bases fit TRBD2. V shed 5 bases and J 5 bases; nucleotides not matched to a gene: 18. Germline lookup yields CDR1 SGHNT and CDR2 YENEEA. CDR3 length: 18 amino acids. The CDR3 reads CASSDLFERGGLGNEQYV. Here the CDR3 DNA reads TGTGCCAGCAGCGATTTATTCGAGCGGGGGGGCCTAGGGAACGAGCAGTACGTC.

This chain joins TRBV19 and TRBJ1-1; D perhaps matches TRBD1 (5 bases). V lost 4 bases and J lost 3, with 9 bases in between. Germline values: CDR1 LNHDA, CDR2 SQIVND (reference sequence). The CDR3 length is 13 residues. CDR3 nucleotide sequence: TGTGCCAGTAGTACAGGGTTGGACACTGAAGCTTTCTTT. The encoded protein is CASSTGLDTEAFF.

The V and J genes are TRBV5-1 and TRBJ2-7; 14 nucleotides line up with TRBD2. CDR3 length: 16 amino acids. The V gene end was trimmed by 5 bases and the J gene end by 3 bases; junction bases not matched to a gene: 7. Germline loops: CDR1 SGHRS, CDR2 YFSETQ. In DNA form, the CDR3 reads TGCGCCAGCAGTCGTACCGGGACTAGCGGGAGCTACGAGCAGTACTTC. It encodes CASSRTGTSGSYEQYF.

This clone has only a few counts. Other nucleotide sequences in the sample specify the same CDR3. The genes are TRBV11-2 and TRBJ2-3, with TRBD2 identical over 8 bases. The CDR3 is 14 amino acids. Germline V gene data show CDR1 as SGHAT and CDR2 as FQNNGV. J was trimmed by 3 bases and V by 6 bases; bases with no gene match: 5. The CDR3 bases are TGTGCCAGCAGTTCGGGGGGGCCGACAGATACGCAGTATTTT. Encoded protein: CASSSGGPTDTQYF.

V usage is TRBV7-2 and J usage is TRBJ1-1, with TRBD1 identical over 8 bases. The V gene end was trimmed by 5 bases and the J gene end by 3 bases; junction bases not matched to a gene: 8. The CDR3 has 15 residues. Germline V gene data show CDR1 as SGHTA and CDR2 as FQGNSA. DNA for the CDR3: TGTGCCAGCAGCACCCGACAGGGGCAGTACACTGAAGCTTTCTTT. Encoded protein: CASSTRQGQYTEAFF. Full variable domain (missing parts from reference TRBV7-2 and TRBJ1-1): GAGVSQSPSNKVTEKGKDVELRCDPISGHTALYWYRQSLGQGLEFLIYFQGNSAPDKSGLPSDRFSAERTGGSVSTLTIQRTQQEDSAVYLCASSTRQGQYTEAFFGQGTRLTVV.

This chain links TRBV19 with TRBJ1-2; 10 nucleotides agree with TRBD1. The length of the CDR3 is 15 residues. The germline gives CDR1 LNHDA, CDR2 SQIVND (reference sequence). V was pared by 4 bases and J by 5 bases, with 7 bases of the junction left unmatched. The CDR3 loop is CASSNRDRGIYGYTF. The CDR3 region has the DNA TGTGCCAGTAGTAACCGGGACAGGGGCATATATGGCTACACCTTC.

This rearrangement joins TRBV9 to TRBJ2-2; 7 nucleotides match TRBD2. Germline V gene sequence: CDR1 SGDLS, CDR2 YYNGEE. The CDR3 runs to 16 residues. Trimming removed 0 bases from V and 3 bases from J; junction bases left unmatched: 5. The CDR3 region is CASSVATGGYTGELFF. In nucleotides, the CDR3 is TGTGCCAGCAGCGTAGCTACGGGGGGATACACCGGGGAGCTGTTTTTT.

The chain employs TRBV27 and TRBJ2-3, with TRBD2 matching 13 bases. Germline V lookup: CDR1 MNHEY, CDR2 SMNVEV (reference sequence). This CDR3 spans 14 amino acids. With 7 bases clipped from V and 5 bases from J, the junction kept 3 bases outside the gene matches. This CDR3 is CASKTSGGGDTQYF. As DNA, the CDR3 is TGTGCCAGCAAAACTAGCGGGGGGGGAGATACGCAGTATTTT.

This rearrangement joins TRBV6-6 to TRBJ2-7; no reliable D call. Trimming took off 2 bases at V and 5 bases at J, with 10 bases between the two ends. Germline CDR1 MNHNY, CDR2 SVGAGI (reference sequence). The CDR3 has 13 residues. CDR3 DNA sequence: TGTGCCAGCAGTTACGGGCCAGGCGACGAGCAGTACGTC. It is translated as CASSYGPGDEQYV.

In its sample, this clone was seen a few times. The CDR3 region is CASSYGLPGTGELFF. The DNA of the CDR3 is TGTGCCAGCAGTTACGGGCTCCCGGGGACCGGGGAGCTGTTTTTT. The chain joins TRBV6-5 to TRBJ2-2, with a tentative D call TRBD2 (5 bases). Germline CDR1 is MNHEY and CDR2 is SVGAGI. This CDR3 is 15 amino acids long. V was trimmed by 2 bases and J by 5 bases, leaving 12 bases between them.

This clone turned up a few times. V usage is TRBV6-5 and J usage is TRBJ1-4; D possibly corresponds to TRBD1 (6 bases). Per germline, CDR1 MNHEY and CDR2 SVGAGI. The CDR3 length is 15 residues. V gave up 2 bases and J gave up 2 bases, with 9 bases separating them. In DNA form, the CDR3 reads TGTGCCAGCAGTTACGAGGGGGGGACTAATGAAAAACTGTTTTTT. Amino acids: CASSYEGGTNEKLFF.

The chain employs TRBV4-3 and TRBJ1-4; maybe TRBD1 (6 bases). With 1 base removed from V and 4 bases from J, the gap between germline ends came to 7 bases. Germline CDR1 reads LGHNA; CDR2 reads YSLEER. This CDR3 has 14 amino acids. CDR3: CASSQGTVNEKLFF. The DNA of the CDR3 is TGCGCCAGCAGCCAAGGGACAGTTAATGAAAAACTGTTTTTT.

The chain employs TRBV27 and TRBJ2-3, with TRBD1 as a possible D gene (6 bases). With 3 bases removed from V and 9 bases from J, the gap between germline ends came to 28 bases. Germline CDR1 MNHEY, CDR2 SMNVEV (reference sequence). This CDR3 spans 18 amino acids. CDR3 protein: CASSLGHGVYPTHGTQYF. The CDR3 DNA is TGTGCCAGCAGTTTGGGACATGGAGTTTACCCAACGCACGGGACGCAGTATTTT.